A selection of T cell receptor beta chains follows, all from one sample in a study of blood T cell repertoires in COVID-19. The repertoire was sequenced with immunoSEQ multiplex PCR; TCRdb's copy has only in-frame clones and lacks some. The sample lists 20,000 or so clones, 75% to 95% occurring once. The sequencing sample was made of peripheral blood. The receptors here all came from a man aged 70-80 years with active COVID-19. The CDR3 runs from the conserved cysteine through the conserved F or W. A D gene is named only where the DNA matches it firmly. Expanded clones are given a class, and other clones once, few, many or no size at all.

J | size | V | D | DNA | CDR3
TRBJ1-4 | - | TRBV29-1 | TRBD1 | TGCAGCGCTATACAGGGGGCAAATGAAAAACTGTTTTTT | CSAIQGANEKLFF
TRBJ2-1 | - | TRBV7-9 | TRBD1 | TGTGCCAGCAGCTCGTTTGGGACAGGGACCGATGAGCAGTTCTTC | CASSSFGTGTDEQFF
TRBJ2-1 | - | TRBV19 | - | TGTGCCAGTAGTTTCTCCGGGGTCCAGGCGTACAATGAGCAGTTCTTC | CASSFSGVQAYNEQFF
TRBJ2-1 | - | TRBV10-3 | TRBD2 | TGTGCCATCAGTGAGTTAGCGGGCACCTACAATGAGCAGTTCTTC | CAISELAGTYNEQFF
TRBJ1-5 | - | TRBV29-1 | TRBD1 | TGCAGCGCAACCACAGGGGTCGATCAGCCCCAGCATTTT | CSATTGVDQPQHF
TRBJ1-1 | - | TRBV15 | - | TGTGCCACCAGCAGAGAAGGAGTTGGCACTGAAGCTTTCTTT | CATSREGVGTEAFF
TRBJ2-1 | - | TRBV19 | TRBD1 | TGTGCCAGTAAGGGAGACAGGGGTGTTTCTGAGCAGTTCTTC | CASKGDRGVSEQFF
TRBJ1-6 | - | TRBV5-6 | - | TGTGCCAGCAGCTTTGGGGCCGGGTATAATTCACCCCTCCACTTT | CASSFGAGYNSPLHF
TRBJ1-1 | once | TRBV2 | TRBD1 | TGTGCCAGCACTTTAGAGCAGGGGGCGAACACTGAAGCTTTCTTT | CASTLEQGANTEAFF
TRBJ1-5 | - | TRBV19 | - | TGTGCCAGTAGTGCCTCCGGTAATCAGCCCCAGCATTTT | CASSASGNQPQHF
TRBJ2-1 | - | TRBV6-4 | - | TGTGCCAGCAGGTCCCCGTTCTCCTACAATGAGCAGTTCTTC | CASRSPFSYNEQFF